The 15 T cell receptor beta chains presented below share a single source sample, sequenced in a study of cytomegalovirus exposure and HLA in healthy donors. PCR involved 60 Vbeta and 13 Jbeta primers. The data were produced by immunoSEQ multiplex PCR, yet TCRdb's version contains in-frame clones alone and is incomplete. The table shows 200,000 to 250,000 clones, with over 65% occurring only once. Material for sequencing was PBMCs. Every receptor here comes from a woman aged 25 to 39 in good health and CMV-seronegative.

The rearrangement links TRBV11-2 to TRBJ1-2, with 7 positions matching TRBD1. Per germline, CDR1 SGHAT and CDR2 FQNNGV. This CDR3 is built from 13 residues. The trim removed 5 bases at V and 4 bases at J, leaving 4 bases unmatched. The CDR3 nucleotides are TGTGCCAGCAGCGAGACAGGGATCTATGGCTACACCTTC. This encodes CASSETGIYGYTF.

The chain couples TRBV4-1 to TRBJ1-6, with TRBD1 matching over 8 bases. CDR3 length: 15 residues. V lost 1 base and J lost 7; bases outside the gene matches: 3. CDR1 and CDR2 (germline): MGHRA, YSYEKL. The CDR3 DNA is TGCGCCAGCAGCCAAGGGACAGGGAACAATTCACCCCTCCACTTT. Its translation is CASSQGTGNNSPLHF.

The chain combines TRBV4-1 with TRBJ1-5; the D gene is possibly TRBD1 (6 bases). Per the germline V gene, CDR1 is MGHRA and CDR2 is YSYEKL. Trimming shortened V by 0 bases and J by 5 bases, and 8 bases separated the two germline ends. CDR3 size: 14 residues. The CDR3 is CASSQDRGDQPQHF. Written as DNA, the CDR3 is TGCGCCAGCAGCCAAGACAGGGGCGATCAGCCCCAGCATTTT.

The rearrangement uses TRBV5-1 and TRBJ2-4; 11 nucleotides align to TRBD1. From germline, CDR1 is SGHRS and CDR2 YFSETQ. This CDR3 spans 15 amino acids. The V and J ends lost 0 bases and 10 bases, in that order; junction bases with no gene match: 6. The CDR3 loop is CASSLAGTGGLIQYF. The CDR3 nucleotides are TGCGCCAGCAGCTTGGCCGGGACAGGGGGACTAATTCAGTACTTC. Full variable domain (remainder filled in from reference TRBV5-1 and TRBJ2-4): KAGVTQTPRYLIKTRGQQVTLSCSPISGHRSVSWYQQTPGQGLQFLFEYFSETQRNKGNFPGRFSGRQFSNSRSEMNVSTLELGDSALYLCASSLAGTGGLIQYFGAGTRLSVL.

The CDR3: CASSPKREGYEQYF. Written as DNA, the CDR3 is TGTGCCAGCAGCCCGAAGCGGGAGGGGTACGAGCAGTACTTC. The chain carries TRBV5-8 and TRBJ2-7; 10 bases are shared with TRBD2. Germline trimming cut 4 bases from V and 4 bases from J; bases unmatched to any gene: 5. CDR3 size: 14 residues. CDR1 and CDR2 from the germline V gene are SGHTS and YDEGEE.

This chain connects TRBV5-6 to TRBJ1-4; the match to TRBD1 covers 7 bases. Losses at the gene ends were 4 bases for V and 4 bases for J; bases not matched to a gene: 7. Germline values: CDR1 SGHDT, CDR2 YYEEEE. This CDR3 region has 15 residues. CDR3 nucleotides: TGTGCCAGCAGCATAACAGGGGCATTTAATGAAAAACTGTTTTTT. It codes for CASSITGAFNEKLFF.

This clone was observed a few times. The chain links TRBV30 to TRBJ2-7; 7 positions agree with TRBD1. J was trimmed by 5 bases and V by 1 base; bases with no gene match: 2. CDR1 and CDR2 (germline): GTSNPN, SVGIG (reference sequence). This CDR3 has 12 amino acids. CDR3 DNA sequence: TGTGCCTGGAGTGCAACAGGGGACGAGCAGTACTTC. Its translation: CAWSATGDEQYF.

This clone showed up just a few times. The chain has TRBV7-8 and TRBJ2-3, with a tentative D call TRBD1 (5 bases). From germline, CDR1 is SGHVS and CDR2 FQNEAQ. V gave up 3 bases and J gave up 4 bases, with 11 bases separating them. The CDR3 is 14 residues long. DNA for the CDR3: TGTGCCAGCAGCTTCGGCAGGGATGCAGATACGCAGTATTTT. This encodes CASSFGRDADTQYF.

This clone was seen just once. J is TRBJ1-1 and V is TRBV6-1, with a possible D match to TRBD1 (6 bases). With 5 bases removed from V and 4 bases from J, the gap between germline ends came to 17 bases. Per germline, CDR1 MNHNS and CDR2 SASEGT. The CDR3 runs 15 residues. CDR3 nucleotide sequence: TGTGCCAGCAGTTCCACCCGAACAGGGTTCACTGAAGCTTTCTTT. Translating gives CASSSTRTGFTEAFF.

This clone has only a few counts. The gene calls are TRBV6-5 and TRBJ1-5; the D gene is possibly TRBD1 (6 bases). CDR1 is MNHEY, CDR2 SVGAGI, per germline. The CDR3 extends over 14 amino acids. V lost 6 bases to trimming and J lost 3 bases, with 12 bases between them. The CDR3 DNA sequence: TGTGCCAGCAGACCTCAGGGGATCAATCAGCCCCAGCATTTT. Translation: CASRPQGINQPQHF.

This clone was observed once. This sequence joins TRBV5-6 and TRBJ1-1, with TRBD1 matching over 9 bases. This CDR3 is built from 15 residues. V was clipped by 5 bases and J by 4 bases; unmatched bases: 9. Germline CDR1 is SGHDT and CDR2 is YYEEEE. For the CDR3, the DNA is TGTGCCAGCAGTTCGCCGGGACAGGGCTTCACTGAAGCTTTCTTT. It codes for CASSSPGQGFTEAFF.

This chain uses TRBV13 with TRBJ2-1; 8 positions agree with TRBD1. In germline, CDR1 is PRHDT, CDR2 FYEKMQ (reference sequence). CDR3 length: 15 residues. V lost 0 bases, J lost 4 bases, and 2 bases stayed unmatched. CDR3 sequence: CASSLGTGEYNEQFF. The DNA of the CDR3 is TGTGCCAGCAGCTTAGGGACAGGGGAGTACAATGAGCAGTTCTTC.

In nucleotides, the CDR3 is TGTGCCAGTAGTGGACGGACATCCCTCCTCGACGAGCAGTACTTC. Protein product: CASSGRTSLLDEQYF. The rearrangement links TRBV19 to TRBJ2-7; a possible D gene is TRBD1 (5 bases). Per the germline V gene, CDR1 is LNHDA and CDR2 is SQIVND (reference sequence). Trimming removed 5 bases from V and 5 bases from J, with 19 bases in between. The CDR3 contains 15 residues.

The V call is TRBV10-3, the J call TRBJ2-5; 8 bases align to TRBD2. CDR3 length: 16 amino acids. J was trimmed by 2 bases and V by 1 base; bases with no gene match: 6. Per the germline V gene, CDR1 is ENHRY and CDR2 is SYGVKD. The CDR3 DNA reads TGTGCCATCAGTGAGTGGGGGGCTAGCGGGCAAGAGACCCAGTACTTC. It codes for CAISEWGASGQETQYF.

The rearrangement links TRBV30 to TRBJ2-3, with 7 bases lining up with TRBD2. V gave up 4 bases and J gave up 3 bases; unmatched junction bases: 7. There are 14 residues in the CDR3. The germline gives CDR1 GTSNPN, CDR2 SVGIG (reference sequence). In nucleotides, the CDR3 is TGTGCCTGGAACCCGGGAGGCCGGACAGATACGCAGTATTTT. Encoded protein: CAWNPGGRTDTQYF.